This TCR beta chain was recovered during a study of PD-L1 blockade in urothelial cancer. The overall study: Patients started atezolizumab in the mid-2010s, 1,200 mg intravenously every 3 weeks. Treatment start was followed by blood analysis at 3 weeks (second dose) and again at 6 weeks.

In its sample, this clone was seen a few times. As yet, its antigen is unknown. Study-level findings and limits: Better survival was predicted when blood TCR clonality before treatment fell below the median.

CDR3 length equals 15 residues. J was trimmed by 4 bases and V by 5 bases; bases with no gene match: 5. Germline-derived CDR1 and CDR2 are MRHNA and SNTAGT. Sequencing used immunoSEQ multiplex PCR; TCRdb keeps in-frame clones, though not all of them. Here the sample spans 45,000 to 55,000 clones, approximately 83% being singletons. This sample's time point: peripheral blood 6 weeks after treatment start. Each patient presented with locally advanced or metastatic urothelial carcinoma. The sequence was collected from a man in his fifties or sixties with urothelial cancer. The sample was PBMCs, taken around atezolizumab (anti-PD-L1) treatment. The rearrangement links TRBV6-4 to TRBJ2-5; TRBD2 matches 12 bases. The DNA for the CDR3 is TGTGCCAGCAGTTCTAGCGGGGGGGCCCGAGAGACCCAGTACTTC. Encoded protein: CASSSSGGARETQYF.